Sequencing of this TCR beta chain was carried out in a study of blood T cell repertoires in COVID-19. At the level of the study: Samples taken during acute and convalescent COVID-19 were collected in the United States, Italy and Spain.

Measured with immunoSEQ multiplex PCR; TCRdb has only the in-frame clones, and not every one. The sample shows about 110,000 clones, approximately 82% of them seen only once. The CDR3 has 17 amino acids. The ends lost 3 bases at V and 2 bases at J; junction bases unmatched: 9. Germline V gene sequence: CDR1 KGHSH, CDR2 LQKENI. The receptor was derived from a woman aged 55 to 70 with acute or convalescent COVID-19. Input material: peripheral blood. This chain joins TRBV18 and TRBJ2-3; TRBD2 matches 9 bases. The CDR3, as DNA: TGTGCCAGCTCACCCTTAGCTCCGGGACTAGCCACAGATACGCAGTATTTT. This codes for CASSPLAPGLATDTQYF.